Listed here are 21 T cell receptor beta chains from one sample, sequenced in a study of blood T cell repertoires in COVID-19. The assay was immunoSEQ multiplex PCR, and TCRdb's table has in-frame clones only and misses some. The sample includes around 170,000 clones, 80% to 85% of them seen just once. The sequencing sample was made of peripheral blood. The receptor source for this set is a woman aged 40 to 50 with acute or convalescent COVID-19.

The rearrangement joins TRBV11-2 to TRBJ2-3, with 8 bases matching TRBD2. This CDR3 contains 17 residues. Germline V lookup: CDR1 SGHAT, CDR2 FQNNGV. Trimming removed 1 base from V and 6 bases from J; junction bases left unmatched: 12. The CDR3 loop is CASSLVPRAGGIDTQYF. CDR3 sequence (DNA): TGTGCCAGCAGCTTAGTACCCCGGGCGGGAGGTATCGATACGCAGTATTTT.

The V and J genes are TRBV29-1 and TRBJ1-1; tentatively, D is TRBD1 (5 bases). The CDR3 is 12 residues long. With 4 bases removed from V and 5 bases from J, the gap between germline ends came to 11 bases. Germline assignment: CDR1 SQVTM and CDR2 ANQGSEA. The CDR3 is CSVGGAGTEAFF. The CDR3 DNA reads TGCAGCGTTGGAGGTGCAGGGACTGAAGCTTTCTTT. The full variable domain, with the rest looked up from reference TRBV29-1 and TRBJ1-1, is SAVISQKPSRDICQRGTSLTIQCQVDSQVTMMFWYRQQPGQSLTLIATANQGSEATYESGFVIDKFPISRPNLTFSTLTVSNMSPEDSSIYLCSVGGAGTEAFFGQGTRLTVV.

This clone came up a few times. The chain employs TRBV5-1 and TRBJ2-1, with D hard to call. The CDR3 has 11 residues. The V gene's germline CDR1 is SGHRS and CDR2 YFSETQ. V was pared by 2 bases and J by 6 bases, with 3 bases between. In nucleotides, the CDR3 is TGCGCCAGCAGCTTCTCCAATGAGCAGTTCTTC. Its translation: CASSFSNEQFF.

The table lists this clone with a count of one. The chain recombines TRBV29-1 with TRBJ2-1, with 8 bases fitting TRBD1. The trim removed 6 bases at V and 0 bases at J, leaving 13 bases unmatched. CDR1 and CDR2 from the germline V gene are SQVTM and ANQGSEA. This CDR3 region has 17 residues. The chain's CDR3 is CSVDPGGFFSSYNEQFF. The CDR3 coding sequence is TGCAGCGTGGATCCAGGGGGCTTTTTTAGCTCCTACAATGAGCAGTTCTTC.

The rearrangement joins TRBV2 to TRBJ1-2; D is undetermined. The germline V gene encodes CDR1 SNHLY and CDR2 FYNNEI. The CDR3 length is 12 residues. The V gene lost 3 bases and the J gene lost 1 base, with 3 bases spanning the gap. The CDR3 protein is CASSDSNYGYTF. DNA of the CDR3: TGTGCCAGCAGTGACAGTAACTATGGCTACACCTTC.

The rearrangement joins TRBV15 to TRBJ2-1, with TRBD2 matching over 8 bases. From germline, CDR1 is LNHNV and CDR2 YYDKDF (reference sequence). V shed 1 base, J shed 0 bases, and the junction held 8 bases outside the gene matches. The CDR3 has 18 amino acids. This chain's CDR3 is CATSRVATAGDSYNEQFF. The CDR3 coding sequence is TGTGCCACCAGCAGAGTAGCAACAGCGGGGGACTCCTACAATGAGCAGTTCTTC.

The rearrangement links TRBV28 to TRBJ2-1; 10 bases fit TRBD2. The CDR3 runs 15 residues. Germline loops: CDR1 MDHEN, CDR2 SYDVKM. Unmatched junction bases numbered 9, after V lost 8 bases and J lost 5 bases. CDR3 nucleotides: TGTGCCAGCGCCCTGAGCACTAGCGGGAACAATGAGCAGTTCTTC. Translation: CASALSTSGNNEQFF.

This chain links TRBV19 with TRBJ1-4, with D possibly TRBD1 on 6 matching bases. Germline V gives CDR1 LNHDA, CDR2 SQIVND (reference sequence). This CDR3 contains 15 residues. Trimming took off 3 bases at V and 6 bases at J, with 14 bases between the two ends. The CDR3: CASSIYSGQDEKLFF. DNA of the CDR3: TGTGCCAGTAGTATTTATTCGGGACAAGATGAAAAACTGTTTTTT. Full variable domain (missing parts from reference TRBV19 and TRBJ1-4): DGGITQSPKYLFRKEGQNVTLSCEQNLNHDAMYWYRQDPGQGLRLIYYSQIVNDFQKGDIAEGYSVSREKKESFPLTVTSAQKNPTAFYLCASSIYSGQDEKLFFGSGTQLSVL.

The chain recombines TRBV15 with TRBJ2-7; TRBD2 aligns across 8 bases. The CDR3 is made up of 15 amino acids. With 1 base clipped from V and 7 bases from J, the junction kept 9 bases outside the gene matches. Germline V gene lookup returns CDR1 LNHNV and CDR2 YYDKDF (reference sequence). The CDR3 sequence is CATSRAAAGVGEQYF. In nucleotides, the CDR3 is TGTGCCACCAGCAGAGCCGCAGCGGGAGTCGGAGAGCAGTACTTC.

The genes are TRBV30 and TRBJ1-4; D is perhaps TRBD1 (5 bases). Germline V gives CDR1 GTSNPN, CDR2 SVGIG (reference sequence). V was pared by 5 bases and J by 7 bases, with 11 bases between. The CDR3 sequence is 12 residues long. The CDR3 DNA follows: TGTGCCTGGGACAGCCTCGCTGAAAAACTGTTTTTT. Residues: CAWDSLAEKLFF.

This chain joins TRBV5-1 and TRBJ1-1; TRBD1 might be the D (6 bases). V was trimmed by 4 bases and J by 3 bases, leaving 13 bases between them. CDR1 SGHRS and CDR2 YFSETQ come from the germline V gene. The CDR3 is 14 residues long. In nucleotides, the CDR3 is TGCGCCAGCAGCCTTACGGGACAACACACTGAAGCTTTCTTT. Encoded protein: CASSLTGQHTEAFF.

The chain combines TRBV6-5 with TRBJ2-7; 7 nucleotides agree with TRBD2. CDR3 length: 15 residues. Germline CDR1 reads MNHEY; CDR2 reads SVGAGI. Trimming at V came to 2 bases and at J to 4 bases, leaving 8 bases not matched to a gene. The CDR3 reads CASSYLGTNLYEQYF. Here the CDR3 DNA reads TGTGCCAGCAGTTACCTCGGGACTAATCTTTACGAGCAGTACTTC.

V and J are TRBV11-2 and TRBJ1-2; TRBD1 might be the D (5 bases). CDR1 SGHAT and CDR2 FQNNGV come from the germline V gene. CDR3 length equals 16 residues. V lost 5 bases, J lost 0 bases, and 16 bases lay in between. The CDR3 here is CASSDRGRPPNYGYTF. CDR3 bases: TGTGCCAGCAGCGATAGGGGCAGGCCTCCTAACTATGGCTACACCTTC.

The J gene is TRBJ2-1, the V gene TRBV5-1; 7 positions match TRBD1. Per germline, CDR1 SGHRS and CDR2 YFSETQ. The CDR3 totals 15 residues. Trimming took 0 bases from V and 7 from J; bases not matched to a gene: 7. DNA for the CDR3: TGCGCCAGCAGCTTGGTTTTGACAGGGCAGAATGAGCAGTTCTTC. Its protein product is CASSLVLTGQNEQFF.

The rearrangement joins TRBV18 to TRBJ1-2; D perhaps matches TRBD1 (6 bases). V was trimmed by 6 bases and J by 3 bases, leaving 17 bases between them. Germline assignment: CDR1 KGHSH and CDR2 LQKENI. The CDR3 runs to 15 residues. The CDR3 nucleotides read TGTGCCAGCTCCCCGGGGGGGGCGCGTGACTATGGCTACACCTTC. Its translation is CASSPGGARDYGYTF.

The chain uses TRBV28 and TRBJ2-1; D might be TRBD1 (5 bases). The germline V gene encodes CDR1 MDHEN and CDR2 SYDVKM. V dropped 5 bases and J dropped 5 bases, with 13 bases sitting between them. This CDR3 has 14 residues. The CDR3 is CASSGHPMNNEQFF. CDR3 sequence (DNA): TGTGCCAGCAGTGGACACCCGATGAACAATGAGCAGTTCTTC.

V usage is TRBV5-1 and J usage is TRBJ2-1, with 13 bases aligning to TRBD2. This CDR3 is built from 13 residues. The junction had 4 bases not matched to a gene; V was cut back by 7 bases and J by 9 bases. Germline V gene lookup returns CDR1 SGHRS and CDR2 YFSETQ. The CDR3 sequence is CASGLAGDSEQFF. In DNA, the CDR3 is TGCGCCAGCGGACTAGCGGGAGATAGTGAGCAGTTCTTC.

The gene calls are TRBV6-6 and TRBJ1-6, with 8 bases aligning to TRBD1. Germline V gene lookup returns CDR1 MNHNY and CDR2 SVGAGI (reference sequence). The V and J ends lost 5 bases and 3 bases, in that order; junction bases with no gene match: 9. The CDR3 is 17 residues long. In DNA, the CDR3 is TGTGCCAGCAGTCCCGTGGACAGGGCCGACTATAATTCACCCCTCCACTTT. Translated: CASSPVDRADYNSPLHF.

The V gene is TRBV11-3, the J gene TRBJ2-7; the D gene is possibly TRBD1 (6 bases). The germline V gene has CDR1 SGHNT and CDR2 YENEEA. This CDR3 has 13 residues. The V end was cut by 5 bases, the J end by 3 bases, with 11 bases between. The CDR3 nucleotides read TGTGCCAGCAGCCTGGACAGTAACTACGAGCAGTACTTC. Protein sequence: CASSLDSNYEQYF.

The V call is TRBV7-2, the J call TRBJ2-3, with D tentatively TRBD2 (5 bases). Looked up from germline, CDR1 is SGHTA and CDR2 is FQGNSA. Deletions cut 10 bases from V and 2 bases from J, with 13 bases between. There are 13 residues in the CDR3. The DNA of the CDR3 is TGTGCCACGGGGTTCTACCCCACAGATACGCAGTATTTT. Encoded protein: CATGFYPTDTQYF. The variable domain in full, with the rest retrieved from reference TRBV7-2 and TRBJ2-3, is GAGVSQSPSNKVTEKGKDVELRCDPISGHTALYWYRQSLGQGLEFLIYFQGNSAPDKSGLPSDRFSAERTGGSVSTLTIQRTQQEDSAVYLCATGFYPTDTQYFGPGTRLTVL.

The chain carries TRBV9 and TRBJ2-7; 7 nucleotides align to TRBD1. The V gene end was trimmed by 1 base and the J gene end by 6 bases; junction bases not matched to a gene: 4. CDR1 is SGDLS and CDR2 is YYNGEE in the germline V gene. CDR3 length: 13 residues. The CDR3 DNA reads TGTGCCAGCAGCGTAACAGGGGCGGGCGAGCAGTACTTC. Translation: CASSVTGAGEQYF.